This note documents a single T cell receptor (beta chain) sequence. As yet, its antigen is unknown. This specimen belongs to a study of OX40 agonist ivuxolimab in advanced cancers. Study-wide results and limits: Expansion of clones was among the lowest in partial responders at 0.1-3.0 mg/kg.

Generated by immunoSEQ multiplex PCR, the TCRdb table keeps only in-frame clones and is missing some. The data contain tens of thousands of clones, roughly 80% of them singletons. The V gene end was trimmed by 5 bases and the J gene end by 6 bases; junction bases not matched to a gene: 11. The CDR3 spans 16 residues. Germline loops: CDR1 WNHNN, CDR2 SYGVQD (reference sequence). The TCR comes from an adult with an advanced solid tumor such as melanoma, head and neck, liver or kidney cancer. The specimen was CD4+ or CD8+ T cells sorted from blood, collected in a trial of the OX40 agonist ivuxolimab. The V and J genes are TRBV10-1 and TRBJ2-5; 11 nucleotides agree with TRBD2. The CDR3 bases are TGCGCCAGCAGTTTTTTACTAGCGGGGGCAGGGAAGACCCAGTACTTC. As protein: CASSFLLAGAGKTQYF.